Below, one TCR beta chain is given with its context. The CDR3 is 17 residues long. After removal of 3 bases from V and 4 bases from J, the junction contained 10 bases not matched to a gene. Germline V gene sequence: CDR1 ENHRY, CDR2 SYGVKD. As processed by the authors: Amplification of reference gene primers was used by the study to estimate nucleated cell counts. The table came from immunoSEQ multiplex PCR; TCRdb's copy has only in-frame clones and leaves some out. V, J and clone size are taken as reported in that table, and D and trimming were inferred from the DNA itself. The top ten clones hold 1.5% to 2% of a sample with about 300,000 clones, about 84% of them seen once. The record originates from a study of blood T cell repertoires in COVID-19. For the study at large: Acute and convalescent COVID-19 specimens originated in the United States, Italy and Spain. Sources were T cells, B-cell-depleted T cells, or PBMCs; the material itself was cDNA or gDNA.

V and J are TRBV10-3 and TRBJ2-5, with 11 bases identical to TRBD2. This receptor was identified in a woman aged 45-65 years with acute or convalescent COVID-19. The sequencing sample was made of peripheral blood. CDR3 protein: CAISDPSGLAGGETQYF. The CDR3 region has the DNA TGTGCCATCAGTGACCCCTCTGGGCTAGCGGGAGGAGAGACCCAGTACTTC.